This T cell receptor (beta chain) emerged from a study of response to subunit inactivated influenza vaccine. Overall study results and limits: Every seasonal influenza vaccination brings in few new T cells, the authors suggested.

Each CDR3 protein is one row after TCRdb ran MiXCR on the RT-PCR reads. The sample holds about 700,000 distinct CDR3 sequences, 11% to 15% seen once. The V gene end was trimmed by 4 bases and the J gene end by 8 bases; junction bases not matched to a gene: 8. The CDR3 length is 14 residues. Germline CDR1 LGHNA, CDR2 YNFKEQ. The sample holds a few counts of this clonotype. Its target is not known. The rearrangement joins TRBV4-2 to TRBJ2-5; 9 bases align to TRBD1. This TCR was sampled from a man aged 45-65 years who received an inactivated influenza vaccine. This specimen was PBMCs from blood, taken around two weeks before vaccination. As DNA, the CDR3 is TGTGCCAGCAGCCCAACGACAGGGGGAGCAACCCAGTACTTC. Translating it yields CASSPTTGGATQYF.